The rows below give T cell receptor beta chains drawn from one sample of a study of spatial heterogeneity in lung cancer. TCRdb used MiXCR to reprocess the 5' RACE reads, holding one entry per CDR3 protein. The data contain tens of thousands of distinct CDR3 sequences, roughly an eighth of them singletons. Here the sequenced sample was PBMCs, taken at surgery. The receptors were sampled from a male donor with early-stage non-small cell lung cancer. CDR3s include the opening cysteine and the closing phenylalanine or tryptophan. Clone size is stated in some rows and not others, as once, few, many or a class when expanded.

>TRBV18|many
CASSPRTGRGTNEKLFF
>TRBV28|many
CASSLPAQLHQPQHF
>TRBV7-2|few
CASSLHPRTSGSSETQYF
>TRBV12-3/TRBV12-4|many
CASSFQEVSYYGYTF
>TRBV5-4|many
CASSLISGTTGELFF
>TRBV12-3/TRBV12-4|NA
CASSFGSNQPQHF
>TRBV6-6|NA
CASSQSRGEETQYF
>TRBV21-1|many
CASSNNDEQFF
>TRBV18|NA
CASSPEIVNEQYF
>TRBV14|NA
CASRPLQTNYGYTF
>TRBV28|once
CASNYETGGLYSNQPQHF
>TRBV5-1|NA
CASSLDGKGYTF
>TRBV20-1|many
CSARKQGGIGQYF
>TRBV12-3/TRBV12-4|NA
CASSLGRLAGANVLTF
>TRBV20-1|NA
CSARTGNTEAFF
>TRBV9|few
CASSVDSGKATDTQYF
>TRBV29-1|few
CSVEETGGGYGYTF
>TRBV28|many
CASSSVGGTEAFF
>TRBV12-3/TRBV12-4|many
CASSFIGEQYF
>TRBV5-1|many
CASSAGLSDEQFF
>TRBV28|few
CASSFGNEKLFF
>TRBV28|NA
CASSWGTGYNSPLHF
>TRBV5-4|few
CASSLGQGIGETQYF
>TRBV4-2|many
CASSRELGYNEQFF
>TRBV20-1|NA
CSARGGLGTEAFF
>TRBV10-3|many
CAIRGLGSPLHF
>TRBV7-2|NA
CASRKIGQLFSSYNSPLHF
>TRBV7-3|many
CASSLNSGSGETQYF
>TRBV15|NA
CATSGQTYEQYF
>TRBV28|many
CAAETSGTTDTQYF
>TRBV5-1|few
CASSSTWGITEAFF
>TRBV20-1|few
CSASKGAFPEQYF
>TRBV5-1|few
CASSRLGRASTDTQYF
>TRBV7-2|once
CASSLGWVTDTQYF
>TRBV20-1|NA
CSARKDNEQFF
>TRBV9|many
CASSVRGDGRANSYNEQFF
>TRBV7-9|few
CASSLEGRSYEQYF
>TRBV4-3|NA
CASSQGVAGDETQYF
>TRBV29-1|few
CSVRGYTGKNTEAFF
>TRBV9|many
CASSREQGYNSPLHF
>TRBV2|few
CASSESPTRRYF
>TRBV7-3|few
CASSLSPRTGLFQETQYF
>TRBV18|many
CASSSGQDDEQFF
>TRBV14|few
CASSPEIGVAGELFF
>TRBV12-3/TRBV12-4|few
CASSSSTSGRLYNEQFF
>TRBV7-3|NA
CASSSRENEQFF
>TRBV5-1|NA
CASSPDGNTGKLFF
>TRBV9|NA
CASSDSGDSYNEQFF
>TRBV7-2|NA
CASSLEQEGSPLHF
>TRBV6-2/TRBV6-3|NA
CASSYLGTGIYGYTF
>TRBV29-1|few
CSVEETSGNTEAFF
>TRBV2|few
CASSEWAGGRDTQYF
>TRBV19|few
CASSARQGGNYGYTF
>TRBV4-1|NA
CASSQGNRPNQPQHF